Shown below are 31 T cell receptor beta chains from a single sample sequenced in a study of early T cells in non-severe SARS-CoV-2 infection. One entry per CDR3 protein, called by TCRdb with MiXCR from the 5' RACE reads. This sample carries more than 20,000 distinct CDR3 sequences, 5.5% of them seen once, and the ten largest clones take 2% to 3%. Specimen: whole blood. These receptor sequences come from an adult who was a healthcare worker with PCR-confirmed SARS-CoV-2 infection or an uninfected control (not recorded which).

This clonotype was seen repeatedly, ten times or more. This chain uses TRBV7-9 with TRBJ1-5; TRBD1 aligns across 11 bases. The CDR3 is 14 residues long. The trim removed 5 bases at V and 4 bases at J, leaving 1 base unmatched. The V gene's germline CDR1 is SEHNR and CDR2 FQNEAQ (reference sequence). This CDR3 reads CASSGDRGNQPQHF. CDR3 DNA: TGTGCCAGCAGCGGGGACAGGGGGAATCAGCCCCAGCATTTT.

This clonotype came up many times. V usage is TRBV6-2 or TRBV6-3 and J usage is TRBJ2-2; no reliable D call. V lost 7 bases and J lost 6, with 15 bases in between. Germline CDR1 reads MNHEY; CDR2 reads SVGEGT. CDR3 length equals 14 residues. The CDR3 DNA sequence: TGTGCCAGCACCTCGATAGTCTCATCCGGGGAGCTGTTTTTT. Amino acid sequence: CASTSIVSSGELFF.

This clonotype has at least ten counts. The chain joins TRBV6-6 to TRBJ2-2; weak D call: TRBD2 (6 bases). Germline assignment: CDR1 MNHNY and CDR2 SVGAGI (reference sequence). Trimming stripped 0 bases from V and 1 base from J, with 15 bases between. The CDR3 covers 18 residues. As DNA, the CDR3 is TGTGCCAGCAGTTACTCGAAATTTTCCGGGAGGAACACCGGGGAGCTGTTTTTT. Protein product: CASSYSKFSGRNTGELFF.

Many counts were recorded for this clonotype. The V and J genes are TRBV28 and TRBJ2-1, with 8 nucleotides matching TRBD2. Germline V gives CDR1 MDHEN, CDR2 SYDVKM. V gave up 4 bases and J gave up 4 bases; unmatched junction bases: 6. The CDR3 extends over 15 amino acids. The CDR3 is CASSSSGGPYNEQFF. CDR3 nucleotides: TGTGCCAGCAGTTCAAGCGGGGGCCCGTACAATGAGCAGTTCTTC.

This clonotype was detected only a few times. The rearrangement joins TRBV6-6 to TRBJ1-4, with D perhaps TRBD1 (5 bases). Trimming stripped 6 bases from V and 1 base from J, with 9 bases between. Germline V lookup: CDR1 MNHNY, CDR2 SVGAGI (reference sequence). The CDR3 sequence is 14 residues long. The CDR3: CASSLDRTNEKLFF. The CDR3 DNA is TGTGCCAGCAGCCTCGACAGAACTAATGAAAAACTGTTTTTT.

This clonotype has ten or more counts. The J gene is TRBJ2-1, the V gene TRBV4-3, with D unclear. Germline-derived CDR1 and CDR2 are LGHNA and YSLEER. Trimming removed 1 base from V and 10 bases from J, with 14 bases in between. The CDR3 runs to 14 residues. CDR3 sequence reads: CASSQGQVGREQFF. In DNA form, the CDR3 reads TGCGCCAGCAGCCAAGGTCAAGTTGGAAGAGAGCAGTTCTTC.

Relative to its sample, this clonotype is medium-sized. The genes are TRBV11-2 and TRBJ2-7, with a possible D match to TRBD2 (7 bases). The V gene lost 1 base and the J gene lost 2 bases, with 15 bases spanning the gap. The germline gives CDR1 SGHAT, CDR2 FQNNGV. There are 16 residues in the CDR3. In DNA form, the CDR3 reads TGTGCCAGCAGCTTAGGGGCCGCGGGGGCTCCCTACGAGCAGTACTTC. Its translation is CASSLGAAGAPYEQYF.

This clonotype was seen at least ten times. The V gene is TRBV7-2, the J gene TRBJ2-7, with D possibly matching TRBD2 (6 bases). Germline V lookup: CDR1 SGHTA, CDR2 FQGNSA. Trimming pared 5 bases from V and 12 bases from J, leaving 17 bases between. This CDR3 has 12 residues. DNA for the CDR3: TGTGCCAGCAGCCCCACCCGGGACTTTGTGTACTTC. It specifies CASSPTRDFVYF.

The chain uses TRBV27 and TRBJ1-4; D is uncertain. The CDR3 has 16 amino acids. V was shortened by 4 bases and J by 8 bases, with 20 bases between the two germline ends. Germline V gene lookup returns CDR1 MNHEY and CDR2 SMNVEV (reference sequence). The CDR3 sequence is CASSSRLGRFGEKLFF. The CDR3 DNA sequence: TGTGCCAGCAGTTCTCGCCTAGGGAGGTTTGGGGAAAAACTGTTTTTT.

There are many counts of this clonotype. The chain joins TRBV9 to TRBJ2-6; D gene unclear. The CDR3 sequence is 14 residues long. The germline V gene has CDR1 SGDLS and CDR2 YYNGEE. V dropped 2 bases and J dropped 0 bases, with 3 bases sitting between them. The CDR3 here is CASSVDSGANVLTF. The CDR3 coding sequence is TGTGCCAGCAGCGTGGACTCTGGGGCCAACGTCCTGACTTTC. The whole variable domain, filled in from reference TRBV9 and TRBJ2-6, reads DSGVTQTPKHLITATGQRVTLRCSPRSGDLSVYWYQQSLDQGLQFLIQYYNGEERAKGNILERFSAQQFPDLHSELNLSSLELGDSALYFCASSVDSGANVLTFGAGSRLTVL.

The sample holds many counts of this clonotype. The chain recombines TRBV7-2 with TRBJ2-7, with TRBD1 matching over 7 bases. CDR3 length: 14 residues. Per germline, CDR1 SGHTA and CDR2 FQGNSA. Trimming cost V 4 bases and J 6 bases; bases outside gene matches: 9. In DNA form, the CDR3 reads TGTGCCAGCAGCTCGCCGACAGGGTTGAGCGAGCAGTACTTC. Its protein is CASSSPTGLSEQYF.

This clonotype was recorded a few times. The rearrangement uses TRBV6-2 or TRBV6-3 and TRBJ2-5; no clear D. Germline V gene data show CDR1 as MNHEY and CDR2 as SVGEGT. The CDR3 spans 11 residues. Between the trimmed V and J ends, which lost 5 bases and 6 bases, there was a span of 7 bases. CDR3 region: CASSHTQTQYF. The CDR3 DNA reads TGTGCCAGCAGTCATACACAGACCCAGTACTTC.

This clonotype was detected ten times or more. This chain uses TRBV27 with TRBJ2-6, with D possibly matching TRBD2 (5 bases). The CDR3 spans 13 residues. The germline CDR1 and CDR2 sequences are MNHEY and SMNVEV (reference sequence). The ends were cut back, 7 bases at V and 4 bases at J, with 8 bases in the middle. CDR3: CASKRAGANVLTF. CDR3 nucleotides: TGTGCCAGCAAGAGGGCGGGGGCCAACGTCCTGACTTTC.

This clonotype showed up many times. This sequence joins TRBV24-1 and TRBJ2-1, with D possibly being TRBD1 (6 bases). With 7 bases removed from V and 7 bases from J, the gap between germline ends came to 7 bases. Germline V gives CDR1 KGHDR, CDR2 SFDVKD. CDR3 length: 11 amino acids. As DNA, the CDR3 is TGTGCCACCAGGCAGGGGAATGAGCAGTTCTTC. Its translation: CATRQGNEQFF.

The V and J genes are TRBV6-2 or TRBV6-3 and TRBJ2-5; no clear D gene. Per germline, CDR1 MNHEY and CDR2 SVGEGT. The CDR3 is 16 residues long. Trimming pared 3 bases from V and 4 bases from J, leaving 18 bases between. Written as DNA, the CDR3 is TGTGCCAGCAGTTATTTTAGAGGCCCAGCCCCAGAGACCCAGTACTTC. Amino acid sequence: CASSYFRGPAPETQYF.

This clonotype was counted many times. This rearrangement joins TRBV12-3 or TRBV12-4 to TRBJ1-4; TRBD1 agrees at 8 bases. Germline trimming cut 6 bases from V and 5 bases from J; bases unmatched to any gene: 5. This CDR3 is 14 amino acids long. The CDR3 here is CASRKDRENEKLFF. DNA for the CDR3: TGTGCCAGCAGAAAGGACAGGGAGAATGAAAAACTGTTTTTT.

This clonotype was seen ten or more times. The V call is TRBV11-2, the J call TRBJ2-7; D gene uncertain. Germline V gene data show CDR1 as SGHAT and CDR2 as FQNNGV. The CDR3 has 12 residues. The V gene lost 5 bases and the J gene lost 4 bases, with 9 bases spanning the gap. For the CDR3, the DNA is TGTGCCAGCAGCCCTACCCTGTACGAGCAGTACTTC. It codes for CASSPTLYEQYF.

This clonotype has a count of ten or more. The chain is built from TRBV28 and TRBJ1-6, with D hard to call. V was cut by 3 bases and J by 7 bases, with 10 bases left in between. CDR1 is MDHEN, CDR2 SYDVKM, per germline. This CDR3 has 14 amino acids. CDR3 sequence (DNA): TGTGCCAGCAGTTTCGGGATTGTGAATTCACCCCTCCACTTT. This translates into CASSFGIVNSPLHF. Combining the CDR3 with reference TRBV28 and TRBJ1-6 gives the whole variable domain DVKVTQSSRYLVKRTGEKVFLECVQDMDHENMFWYRQDPGLGLRLIYFSYDVKMKEKGDIPEGYSVSREKKERFSLILESASTNQTSMYLCASSFGIVNSPLHFGNGTRLTVT.

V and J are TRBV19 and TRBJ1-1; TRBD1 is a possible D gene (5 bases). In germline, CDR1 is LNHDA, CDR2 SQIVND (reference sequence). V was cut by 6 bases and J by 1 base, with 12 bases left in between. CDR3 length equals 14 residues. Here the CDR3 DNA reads TGTGCCAGTAGCATCGACAGACAGAACACTGAAGCTTTCTTT. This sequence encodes CASSIDRQNTEAFF.

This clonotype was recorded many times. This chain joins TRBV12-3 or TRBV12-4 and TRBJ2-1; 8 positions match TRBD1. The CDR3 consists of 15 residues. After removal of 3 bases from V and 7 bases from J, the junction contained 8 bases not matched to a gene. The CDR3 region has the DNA TGTGCCAGCAGTTTTTACCAGGGGGCGAATAATGAGCAGTTCTTC. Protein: CASSFYQGANNEQFF.

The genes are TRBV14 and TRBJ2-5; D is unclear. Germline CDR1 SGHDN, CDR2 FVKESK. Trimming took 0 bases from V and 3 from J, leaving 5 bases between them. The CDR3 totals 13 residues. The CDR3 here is CASSQDREETQYF. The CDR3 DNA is TGTGCCAGCAGCCAAGATCGGGAAGAGACCCAGTACTTC.

This CDR3 is CASSSRGAAFF. The CDR3 DNA reads TGTGCCAGCAGCTCAAGGGGGGCAGCTTTCTTT. The rearrangement joins TRBV11-2 to TRBJ1-1; D possibly corresponds to TRBD1 (6 bases). V dropped 4 bases and J dropped 10 bases, with 10 bases sitting between them. This CDR3 has 11 amino acids. The germline V gene encodes CDR1 SGHAT and CDR2 FQNNGV.

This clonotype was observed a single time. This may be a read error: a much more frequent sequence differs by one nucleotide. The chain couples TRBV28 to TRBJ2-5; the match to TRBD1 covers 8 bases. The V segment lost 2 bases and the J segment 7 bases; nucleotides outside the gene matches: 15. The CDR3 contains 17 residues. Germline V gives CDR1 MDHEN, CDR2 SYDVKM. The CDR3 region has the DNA TGTGCCAGCAGTTTACGCGCGGGCAGGGGGCGCTGGGGGACCCAGTACTTC. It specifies CASSLRAGRGRWGTQYF.

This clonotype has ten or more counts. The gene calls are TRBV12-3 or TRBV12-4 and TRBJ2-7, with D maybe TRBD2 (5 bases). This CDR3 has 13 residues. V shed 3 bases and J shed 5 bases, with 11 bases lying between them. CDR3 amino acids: CASSLAGVDEQYF. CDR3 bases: TGTGCCAGCAGTTTGGCCGGGGTCGACGAGCAGTACTTC.

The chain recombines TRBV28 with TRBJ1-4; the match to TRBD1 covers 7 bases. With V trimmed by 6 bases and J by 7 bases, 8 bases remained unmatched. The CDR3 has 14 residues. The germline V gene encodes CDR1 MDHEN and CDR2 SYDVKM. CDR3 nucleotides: TGTGCCAGCAGCCCCCGGACAGGAGGTGAAAAACTGTTTTTT. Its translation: CASSPRTGGEKLFF.

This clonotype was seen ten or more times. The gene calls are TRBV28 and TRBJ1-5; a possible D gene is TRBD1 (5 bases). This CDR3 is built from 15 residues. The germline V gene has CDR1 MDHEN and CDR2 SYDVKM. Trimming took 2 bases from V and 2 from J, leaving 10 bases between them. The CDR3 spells CASSLPGSRNQPQHF. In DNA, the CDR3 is TGTGCCAGCAGTTTACCAGGGTCCCGCAATCAGCCCCAGCATTTT.

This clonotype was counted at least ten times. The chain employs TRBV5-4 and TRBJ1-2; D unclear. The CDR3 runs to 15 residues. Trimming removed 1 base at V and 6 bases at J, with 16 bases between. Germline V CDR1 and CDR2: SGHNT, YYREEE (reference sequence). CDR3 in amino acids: CASSLLSRMLDGYTF. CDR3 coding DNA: TGTGCCAGCAGCTTGCTCTCTCGCATGCTAGATGGCTACACCTTC.

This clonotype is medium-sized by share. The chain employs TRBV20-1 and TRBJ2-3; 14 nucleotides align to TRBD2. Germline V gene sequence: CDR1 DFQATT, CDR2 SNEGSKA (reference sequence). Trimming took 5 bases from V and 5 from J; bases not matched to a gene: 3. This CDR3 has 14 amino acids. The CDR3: CSAGGLAGEDTQYF. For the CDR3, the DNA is TGCAGTGCTGGGGGACTAGCGGGGGAAGATACGCAGTATTTT.

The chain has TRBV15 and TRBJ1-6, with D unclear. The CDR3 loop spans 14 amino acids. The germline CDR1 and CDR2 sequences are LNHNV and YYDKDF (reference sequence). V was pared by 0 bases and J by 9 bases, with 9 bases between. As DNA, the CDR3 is TGTGCCACCAGCAGAGACAGACAAGGTTCACCCCTCCACTTT. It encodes CATSRDRQGSPLHF.

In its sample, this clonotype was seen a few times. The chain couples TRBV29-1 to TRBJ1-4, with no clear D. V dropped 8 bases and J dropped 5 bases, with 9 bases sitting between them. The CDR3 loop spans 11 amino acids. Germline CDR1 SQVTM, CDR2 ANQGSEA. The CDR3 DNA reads TGCAGCTTTTCAGAGAATGAAAAACTGTTTTTT. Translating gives CSFSENEKLFF. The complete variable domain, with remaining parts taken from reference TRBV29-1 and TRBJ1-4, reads SAVISQKPSRDICQRGTSLTIQCQVDSQVTMMFWYRQQPGQSLTLIATANQGSEATYESGFVIDKFPISRPNLTFSTLTVSNMSPEDSSIYLCSFSENEKLFFGSGTQLSVL.

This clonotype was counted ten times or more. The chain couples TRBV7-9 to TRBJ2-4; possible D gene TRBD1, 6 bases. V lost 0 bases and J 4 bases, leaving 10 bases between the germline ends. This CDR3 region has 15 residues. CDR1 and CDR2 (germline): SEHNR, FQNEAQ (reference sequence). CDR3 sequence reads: CASSLASTGKNIQYF. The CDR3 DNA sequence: TGTGCCAGCAGCTTAGCTAGTACAGGGAAAAACATTCAGTACTTC.